One and the same sample provided the 18 T cell receptor beta chains below, sequenced in a study of T cell repertoires in cytomegalovirus infection. MiXCR, run by TCRdb on the reads, gives a single entry per CDR3 protein. The sample lists over 200,000 distinct CDR3 sequences, roughly an eighth occurring once. The sample comprised PBMCs. All receptors derive from a human donor in good health (CMV status not recorded). Some clones in this sample may be carry-over from other donors' samples.

This clonotype was seen ten or more times. The rearrangement uses TRBV7-9 and TRBJ2-7, with TRBD1 matching over 7 bases. The V segment lost 4 bases and the J segment 4 bases; nucleotides outside the gene matches: 4. The CDR3 consists of 13 residues. The V gene's germline CDR1 is SEHNR and CDR2 FQNEAQ (reference sequence). Here the CDR3 reads CASSSRDSYEQYF. The CDR3 nucleotides read TGTGCCAGCAGCTCCCGGGACAGTTACGAGCAGTACTTC.

The chain combines TRBV14 with TRBJ1-1; a weak D match, TRBD1 (6 bases). The CDR3 is made up of 16 amino acids. Germline V gene lookup returns CDR1 SGHDN and CDR2 FVKESK. V shed 0 bases and J shed 5 bases, with 16 bases lying between them. The CDR3 DNA follows: TGTGCCAGCAGCCAAGATATCGGGGGGCGGAGAACTGAAGCTTTCTTT. Translating gives CASSQDIGGRRTEAFF. The complete variable domain, with remaining parts taken from reference TRBV14 and TRBJ1-1, reads EAGVTQFPSHSVIEKGQTVTLRCDPISGHDNLYWYRRVMGKEIKFLLHFVKESKQDESGMPNNRFLAERTGGTYSTLKVQPAELEDSGVYFCASSQDIGGRRTEAFFGQGTRLTVV.

This clonotype was seen repeatedly, ten times or more. The rearrangement uses TRBV12-3 or TRBV12-4 and TRBJ1-1; the match to TRBD1 covers 8 bases. V dropped 4 bases and J dropped 7; count of bases not matched to a gene: 11. The CDR3 sequence is 15 residues long. CDR3 protein: CASSSGQGRSGEAFF. DNA for the CDR3: TGTGCCAGCAGTTCCGGACAGGGTAGATCTGGTGAAGCTTTCTTT.

A few counts support this clonotype. This chain uses TRBV9 with TRBJ2-3; D remains ambiguous. CDR3 length: 13 residues. Trimming left V 0 bases short and J 6 bases short, with 8 bases between. Germline CDR1 and CDR2: SGDLS and YYNGEE. The CDR3 protein is CASSVATEDTQYF. The CDR3 DNA sequence: TGTGCCAGCAGCGTAGCTACGGAGGATACGCAGTATTTT.

The chain links TRBV14 to TRBJ2-5; D remains ambiguous. From germline, CDR1 is SGHDN and CDR2 FVKESK. The CDR3 spans 16 residues. The V end lost 1 base, the J end lost 1 base, and 13 bases lay between the germline ends. This CDR3 is CASSQVFSSLQETQYF. CDR3 coding DNA: TGTGCCAGCAGCCAAGTATTTAGTAGTCTCCAAGAGACCCAGTACTTC. Combining the CDR3 with reference TRBV14 and TRBJ2-5 gives the whole variable domain EAGVTQFPSHSVIEKGQTVTLRCDPISGHDNLYWYRRVMGKEIKFLLHFVKESKQDESGMPNNRFLAERTGGTYSTLKVQPAELEDSGVYFCASSQVFSSLQETQYFGPGTRLLVL.

This clonotype has more than one count but fewer than ten. The genes are TRBV5-5 and TRBJ1-1; perhaps TRBD1 as D (6 bases). The CDR3 length is 16 residues. V was clipped by 4 bases and J by 3 bases, with 19 bases between them. Germline CDR1 is SGHKS and CDR2 is YYEKEE (reference sequence). CDR3 in DNA: TGTGCCAGCAGCAGGGGGGACACGCAATTAGACACTGAAGCTTTCTTT. This encodes CASSRGDTQLDTEAFF.

The CDR3 protein is CSASNLSGNTIYF. CDR3 nucleotide sequence: TGCAGTGCTAGCAACCTCTCTGGAAACACCATATATTTT. The chain joins TRBV20-1 to TRBJ1-3; the D is unclear. CDR3 length: 13 amino acids. Germline assignment: CDR1 DFQATT and CDR2 SNEGSKA (reference sequence). V was pared by 3 bases and J by 0 bases, with 6 bases between.

V usage is TRBV28 and J usage is TRBJ1-1; D ambiguous. The germline V gene encodes CDR1 MDHEN and CDR2 SYDVKM. CDR3 length: 12 amino acids. Deletions cut 4 bases from V and 4 bases from J, with 7 bases between. The chain's CDR3 is CASSSSITEAFF. In nucleotides, the CDR3 is TGTGCCAGCAGTTCCTCGATCACTGAAGCTTTCTTT. The full variable domain, with the rest looked up from reference TRBV28 and TRBJ1-1, is DVKVTQSSRYLVKRTGEKVFLECVQDMDHENMFWYRQDPGLGLRLIYFSYDVKMKEKGDIPEGYSVSREKKERFSLILESASTNQTSMYLCASSSSITEAFFGQGTRLTVV.

A few counts support this clonotype. This sequence joins TRBV19 and TRBJ1-5, with D tentatively TRBD1 (5 bases). V was pared by 4 bases and J by 5 bases, with 15 bases between. Germline V gene sequence: CDR1 LNHDA, CDR2 SQIVND (reference sequence). This CDR3 has 15 amino acids. CDR3 in amino acids: CASSTLRQKDQPQHF. The CDR3 DNA reads as TGTGCCAGTAGTACCCTTCGACAGAAGGATCAGCCCCAGCATTTT.

Notes on this clonotype: A clone one base away is much larger, so this may be a read error. This chain connects TRBV6-1 to TRBJ1-1, with D tentatively TRBD1 (6 bases). CDR1 is MNHNS and CDR2 is SASEGT in the germline V gene. The CDR3 spans 15 residues. Trimming cost V 8 bases and J 1 base, with 17 bases left between them. CDR3 residues: CASLRGAEANTEAFF. The CDR3 DNA follows: TGTGCCAGCCTTAGGGGGGCCGAGGCGAACACTGAAGCTTTCTTT.

There are a few counts of this clonotype. The rearrangement uses TRBV7-2 and TRBJ2-5; D unclear. V lost 5 bases and J 6 bases, leaving 10 bases between the germline ends. Germline V gene sequence: CDR1 SGHTA, CDR2 FQGNSA. This CDR3 contains 12 residues. The CDR3 nucleotides are TGTGCCAGCAGCCGTTTAGGGCAGACCCAGTACTTC. Amino acids: CASSRLGQTQYF. The full variable domain, with the rest looked up from reference TRBV7-2 and TRBJ2-5, is GAGVSQSPSNKVTEKGKDVELRCDPISGHTALYWYRQSLGQGLEFLIYFQGNSAPDKSGLPSDRFSAERTGGSVSTLTIQRTQQEDSAVYLCASSRLGQTQYFGPGTRLLVL.

This clonotype was recorded many times. V and J are TRBV7-8 and TRBJ2-1; D ambiguous. The CDR3 has 13 amino acids. Germline assignment: CDR1 SGHVS and CDR2 FQNEAQ. V dropped 4 bases and J dropped 6 bases, with 10 bases sitting between them. The CDR3 spells CASSSRLTNEQFF. The DNA of the CDR3 is TGTGCCAGCAGCTCCCGGTTAACCAATGAGCAGTTCTTC.

This clonotype was recorded many times. CDR3 DNA: TGTGCCAGCAGCTTAGGTAGAGGACACTCTGGGGCCAACGTCCTGACTTTC. Its protein is CASSLGRGHSGANVLTF. The chain links TRBV7-3 to TRBJ2-6, with D maybe TRBD1 (5 bases). The CDR3 has 17 residues. CDR1 and CDR2 from the germline V gene are SGHTA and FQGTGA. V was pared by 2 bases and J by 0 bases, with 11 bases between.

The chain is built from TRBV7-9 and TRBJ2-3; 10 bases match TRBD2. This CDR3 is 18 amino acids long. Germline values: CDR1 SEHNR, CDR2 FQNEAQ (reference sequence). V trimming: 1 base; J trimming: 6 bases; junction bases outside the gene matches: 13. The CDR3 region is CASSLEAFGAGGTDTQYF. Written as DNA, the CDR3 is TGTGCCAGCAGCTTAGAGGCATTTGGAGCGGGGGGGACGGATACGCAGTATTTT. Filled out from reference TRBV7-9 and TRBJ2-3, the complete variable domain reads DTGVSQNPRHKITKRGQNVTFRCDPISEHNRLYWYRQTLGQGPEFLTYFQNEAQLEKSRLLSDRFSAERPKGSFSTLEIQRTEQGDSAMYLCASSLEAFGAGGTDTQYFGPGTRLTVL.

This clonotype occurred a few times. This chain connects TRBV5-4 to TRBJ2-7; TRBD2 matches 8 bases. There are 14 residues in the CDR3. CDR1 and CDR2 from the germline V gene are SGHNT and YYREEE (reference sequence). V was clipped by 0 bases and J by 5 bases; unmatched bases: 4. The CDR3 loop reads CASSLGTSLDEQYF. CDR3 DNA sequence: TGTGCCAGCAGCTTGGGGACTAGCCTCGACGAGCAGTACTTC.

This clonotype was seen repeatedly, ten times or more. This rearrangement joins TRBV7-2 to TRBJ2-7, with 14 bases that match TRBD2. V shed 5 bases, J shed 1 base, and the junction held 13 bases outside the gene matches. Germline V CDR1 and CDR2: SGHTA, FQGNSA. The CDR3 runs 19 residues. CDR3 sequence: CASSPRSGLAGGRSYEQYF. The CDR3 DNA follows: TGTGCCAGCAGCCCTCGTAGCGGACTAGCGGGAGGAAGGTCCTACGAGCAGTACTTC.

This clonotype was counted ten times or more. The chain recombines TRBV4-1 with TRBJ2-1; tentative D call: TRBD1 (6 bases). Looked up from germline, CDR1 is MGHRA and CDR2 is YSYEKL. V gave up 3 bases and J gave up 4 bases, with 19 bases separating them. The CDR3 loop spans 17 amino acids. This CDR3 reads CASSQETGTLAYNEQFF. In nucleotides, the CDR3 is TGCGCCAGCAGCCAGGAAACCGGGACACTTGCTTACAATGAGCAGTTCTTC.

This clonotype occurred a few times. The chain recombines TRBV20-1 with TRBJ2-1; 8 nucleotides match TRBD2. With 3 bases clipped from V and 8 bases from J, the junction kept 9 bases outside the gene matches. The CDR3 is 14 residues long. Germline CDR1 DFQATT, CDR2 SNEGSKA (reference sequence). CDR3 coding DNA: TGCAGTGCTAGTACGACTAGCGATAGCGATGAGCAGTTCTTC. It encodes CSASTTSDSDEQFF.